This entry concerns a single T cell receptor beta chain. Its antigen is unknown. This entry comes from a study of T cells after yellow fever vaccination. Study-wide points: The bulk population could contribute abundant contaminating clonotypes to FACS-sorted repertoires.

Researchers made TCR cDNA using 5'RACE template switching, and this step added a universal primer site and UMIs. TCRdb redid the calling of the 5' RACE reads with MiXCR, one entry per CDR3 protein. This repertoire shows 600,000 to 750,000 distinct CDR3 sequences, more than 9% found once; its top ten account for just under 15%. Trimming pared 3 bases from V and 5 bases from J, leaving 5 bases between. This CDR3 spans 12 amino acids. The germline V gene has CDR1 LGHDT and CDR2 YNNKEL (reference sequence). The clonotype was recovered from a man aged 25 to 40 who received the YFV17D yellow fever vaccine. The gene calls are TRBV3-1 and TRBJ2-4, with D unclear. The sequencing used PBMCs, collected on the day of the yellow fever booster vaccination. The CDR3 loop is CASSQVQNIQYF. The CDR3 region has the DNA TGTGCCAGCAGCCAGGTTCAAAACATTCAGTACTTC.